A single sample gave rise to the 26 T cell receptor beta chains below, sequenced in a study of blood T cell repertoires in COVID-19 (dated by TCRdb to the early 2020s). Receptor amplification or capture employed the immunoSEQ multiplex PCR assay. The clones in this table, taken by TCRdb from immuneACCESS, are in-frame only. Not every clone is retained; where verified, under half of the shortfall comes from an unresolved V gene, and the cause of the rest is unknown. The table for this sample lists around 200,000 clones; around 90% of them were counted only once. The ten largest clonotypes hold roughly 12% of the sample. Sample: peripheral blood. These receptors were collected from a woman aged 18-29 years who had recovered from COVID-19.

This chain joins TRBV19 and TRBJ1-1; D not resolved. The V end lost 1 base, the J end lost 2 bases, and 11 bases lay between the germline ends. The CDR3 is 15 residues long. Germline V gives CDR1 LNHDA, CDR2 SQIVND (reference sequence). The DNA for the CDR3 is TGTGCCAGTAGTATAGGGGCAGGTCTCAACACTGAAGCTTTCTTT. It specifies CASSIGAGLNTEAFF. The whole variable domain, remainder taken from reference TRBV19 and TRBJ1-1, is DGGITQSPKYLFRKEGQNVTLSCEQNLNHDAMYWYRQDPGQGLRLIYYSQIVNDFQKGDIAEGYSVSREKKESFPLTVTSAQKNPTAFYLCASSIGAGLNTEAFFGQGTRLTVV.

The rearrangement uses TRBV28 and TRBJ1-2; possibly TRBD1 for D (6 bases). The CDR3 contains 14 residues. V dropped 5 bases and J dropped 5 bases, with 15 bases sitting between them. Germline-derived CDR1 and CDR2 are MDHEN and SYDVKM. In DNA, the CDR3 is TGTGCCAGCAGTGCCGGGACAACCGTTTATGGCTACACCTTC. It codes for CASSAGTTVYGYTF.

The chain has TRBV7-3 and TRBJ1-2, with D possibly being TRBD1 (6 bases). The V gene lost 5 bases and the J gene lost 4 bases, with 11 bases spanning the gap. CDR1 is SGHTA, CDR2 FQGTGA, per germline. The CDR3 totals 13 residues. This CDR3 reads CASSGTSIYGYTF. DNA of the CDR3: TGTGCCAGCAGCGGGACAAGCATCTATGGCTACACCTTC.

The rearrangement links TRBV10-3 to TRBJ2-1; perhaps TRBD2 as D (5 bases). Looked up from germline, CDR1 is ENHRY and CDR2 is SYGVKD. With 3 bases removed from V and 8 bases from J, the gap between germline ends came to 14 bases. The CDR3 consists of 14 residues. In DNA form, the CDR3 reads TGTGCCATCAGTGATTCTGGAAGCGGAGATGAGCAGTTCTTC. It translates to CAISDSGSGDEQFF.

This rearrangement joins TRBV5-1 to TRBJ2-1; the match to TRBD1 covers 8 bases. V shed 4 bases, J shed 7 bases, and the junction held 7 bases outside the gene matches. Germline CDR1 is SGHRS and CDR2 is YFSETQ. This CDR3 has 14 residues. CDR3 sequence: CASSRGQGANEQFF. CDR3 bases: TGCGCCAGCAGCCGAGGACAGGGAGCGAATGAGCAGTTCTTC.

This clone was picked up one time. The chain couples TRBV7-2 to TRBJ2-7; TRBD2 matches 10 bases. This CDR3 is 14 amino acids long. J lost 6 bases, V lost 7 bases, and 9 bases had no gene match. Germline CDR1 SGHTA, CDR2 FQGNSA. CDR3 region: CASNRSGRSSEQYF. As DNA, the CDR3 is TGTGCCAGCAACCGTAGCGGGAGGTCGTCCGAGCAGTACTTC.

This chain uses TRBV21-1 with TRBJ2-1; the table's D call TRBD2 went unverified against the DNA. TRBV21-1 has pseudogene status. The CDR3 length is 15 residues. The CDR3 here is CASSSRVAGNNEQFF. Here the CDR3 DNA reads TGTGCCAGCAGCTCAAGAGTAGCGGGCAACAATGAGCAGTTCTTC.

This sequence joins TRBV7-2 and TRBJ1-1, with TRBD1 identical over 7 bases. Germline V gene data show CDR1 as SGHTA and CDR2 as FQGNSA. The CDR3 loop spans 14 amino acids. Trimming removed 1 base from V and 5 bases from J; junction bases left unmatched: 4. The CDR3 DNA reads TGTGCCAGCAGCTTAGGAGGGGGCTATACTGAAGCTTTCTTT. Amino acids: CASSLGGGYTEAFF.

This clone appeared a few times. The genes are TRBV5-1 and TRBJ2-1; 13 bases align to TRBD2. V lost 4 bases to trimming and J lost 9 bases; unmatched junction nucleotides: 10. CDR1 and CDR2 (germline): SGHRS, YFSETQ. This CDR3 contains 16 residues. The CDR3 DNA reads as TGCGCCAGCAGCGTTCTCAGACTAGCGGGAGGAATTGAGCAGTTCTTC. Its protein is CASSVLRLAGGIEQFF.

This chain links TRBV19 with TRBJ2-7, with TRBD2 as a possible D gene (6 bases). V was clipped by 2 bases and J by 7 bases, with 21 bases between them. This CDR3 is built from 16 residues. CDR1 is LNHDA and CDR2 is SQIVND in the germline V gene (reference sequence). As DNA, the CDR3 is TGTGCCAGTAGTATAAGCTTGGGGACTCTTCACGGGGAGCAGTACTTC. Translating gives CASSISLGTLHGEQYF.

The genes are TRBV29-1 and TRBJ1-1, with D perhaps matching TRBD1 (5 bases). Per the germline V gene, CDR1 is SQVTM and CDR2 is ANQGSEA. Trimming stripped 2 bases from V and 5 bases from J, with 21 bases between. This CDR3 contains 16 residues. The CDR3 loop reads CSVETEGVGVPTEAFF. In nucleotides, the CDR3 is TGCAGCGTTGAAACGGAGGGTGTGGGGGTGCCGACTGAAGCTTTCTTT.

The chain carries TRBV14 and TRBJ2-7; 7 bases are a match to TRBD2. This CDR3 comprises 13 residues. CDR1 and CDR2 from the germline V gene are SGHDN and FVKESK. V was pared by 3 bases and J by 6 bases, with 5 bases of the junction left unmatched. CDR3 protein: CASSQTSITEQYF. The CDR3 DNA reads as TGTGCCAGCAGCCAGACTAGCATCACCGAGCAGTACTTC. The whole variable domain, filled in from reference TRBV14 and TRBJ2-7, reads EAGVTQFPSHSVIEKGQTVTLRCDPISGHDNLYWYRRVMGKEIKFLLHFVKESKQDESGMPNNRFLAERTGGTYSTLKVQPAELEDSGVYFCASSQTSITEQYFGPGTRLTVT.

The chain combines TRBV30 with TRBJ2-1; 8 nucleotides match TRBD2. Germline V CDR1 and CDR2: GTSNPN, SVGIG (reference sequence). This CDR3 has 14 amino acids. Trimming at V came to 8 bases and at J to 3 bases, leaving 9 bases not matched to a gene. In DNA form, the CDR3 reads TGTGCCCGATTACTAGCGGAGCACTACAATGAGCAGTTCTTC. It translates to CARLLAEHYNEQFF.

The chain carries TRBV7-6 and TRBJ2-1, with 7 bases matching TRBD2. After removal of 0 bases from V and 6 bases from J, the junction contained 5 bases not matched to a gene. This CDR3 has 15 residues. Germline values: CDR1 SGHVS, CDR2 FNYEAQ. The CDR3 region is CASSLAGGPANEQFF. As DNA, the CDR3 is TGTGCCAGCAGCTTAGCGGGAGGGCCGGCCAATGAGCAGTTCTTC.

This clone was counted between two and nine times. DNA of the CDR3: TGTGCCATCAGTGAGCCAAAGGGGGCGAGCAGGGACGAGCAGTACTTC. Amino acid sequence: CAISEPKGASRDEQYF. V is TRBV10-3 and J is TRBJ2-7; TRBD1 aligns across 7 bases. Germline trimming cut 2 bases from V and 5 bases from J; bases unmatched to any gene: 12. Per germline, CDR1 ENHRY and CDR2 SYGVKD. CDR3 length equals 16 residues.

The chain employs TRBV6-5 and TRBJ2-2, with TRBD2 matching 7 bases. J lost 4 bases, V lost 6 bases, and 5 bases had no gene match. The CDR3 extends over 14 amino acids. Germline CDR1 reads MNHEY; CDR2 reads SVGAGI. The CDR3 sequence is CASSRGLLTGELFF. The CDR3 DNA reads TGTGCCAGCAGCCGGGGACTACTCACCGGGGAGCTGTTTTTT.

The CDR3, as DNA: TGTGCCAGTAGTATGGACAGGGGATTTGTGCAGTACTTC. Translation: CASSMDRGFVQYF. V gene TRBV19 combines with J gene TRBJ2-7; TRBD1 matches at 9 bases. Looked up from germline, CDR1 is LNHDA and CDR2 is SQIVND (reference sequence). This CDR3 has 13 amino acids. V lost 3 bases and J lost 9; bases outside the gene matches: 6. Variable domain in full (rest from reference TRBV19 and TRBJ2-7): DGGITQSPKYLFRKEGQNVTLSCEQNLNHDAMYWYRQDPGQGLRLIYYSQIVNDFQKGDIAEGYSVSREKKESFPLTVTSAQKNPTAFYLCASSMDRGFVQYFGPGTRLTVT.

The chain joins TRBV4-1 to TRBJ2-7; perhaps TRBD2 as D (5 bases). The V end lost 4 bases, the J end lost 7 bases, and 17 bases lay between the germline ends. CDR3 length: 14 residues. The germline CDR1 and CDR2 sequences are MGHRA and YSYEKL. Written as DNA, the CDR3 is TGCGCCAGCAGCCCTTCCTGGGTTTCGGGAGAGCAGTACTTC. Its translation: CASSPSWVSGEQYF.

The CDR3 DNA sequence: TGTGCCAGCTCACCACAAAAGGGACAGCCAGACTCTGGAAACACCATATATTTT. Its protein product is CASSPQKGQPDSGNTIYF. The V call is TRBV18, the J call TRBJ1-3; 7 nucleotides line up with TRBD1. CDR1 is KGHSH, CDR2 LQKENI, per germline. The J segment lost 0 bases and the V segment lost 1 base, leaving 9 bases of the junction unmatched. This CDR3 is built from 18 residues.

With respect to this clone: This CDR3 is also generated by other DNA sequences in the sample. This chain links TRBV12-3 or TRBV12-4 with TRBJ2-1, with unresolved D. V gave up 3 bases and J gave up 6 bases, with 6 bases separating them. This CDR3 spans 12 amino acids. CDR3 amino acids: CASSLAGNEQFF. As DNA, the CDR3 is TGTGCCAGCAGTTTGGCAGGCAATGAGCAGTTCTTC.

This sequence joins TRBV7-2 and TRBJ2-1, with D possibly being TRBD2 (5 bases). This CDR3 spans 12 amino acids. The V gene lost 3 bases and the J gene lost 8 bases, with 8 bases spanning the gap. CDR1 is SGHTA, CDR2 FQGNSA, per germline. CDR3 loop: CASSLGSYEQFF. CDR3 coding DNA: TGTGCCAGCAGCTTGGGGAGCTATGAGCAGTTCTTC. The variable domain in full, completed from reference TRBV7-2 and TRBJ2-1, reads GAGVSQSPSNKVTEKGKDVELRCDPISGHTALYWYRQSLGQGLEFLIYFQGNSAPDKSGLPSDRFSAERTGGSVSTLTIQRTQQEDSAVYLCASSLGSYEQFFGPGTRLTVL.

The CDR3 bases are TGTGCCAGCAGCCGGGACATTTCCTACGAGCAGTACTTC. Translation gives CASSRDISYEQYF. The V gene is TRBV5-5, the J gene TRBJ2-7; tentative D call: TRBD1 (6 bases). V lost 4 bases, J lost 1 base, and 9 bases lay in between. Looked up from germline, CDR1 is SGHKS and CDR2 is YYEKEE (reference sequence). The CDR3 consists of 13 residues.

CDR3 sequence: CASSWRQTSGNTIYF. DNA for the CDR3: TGTGCCAGCAGTTGGAGGCAAACCTCTGGAAACACCATATATTTT. This chain connects TRBV6-5 to TRBJ1-3; D unresolved. CDR1 MNHEY and CDR2 SVGAGI come from the germline V gene. Trimming took 4 bases from V and 0 from J, leaving 10 bases between them. This CDR3 comprises 15 residues.

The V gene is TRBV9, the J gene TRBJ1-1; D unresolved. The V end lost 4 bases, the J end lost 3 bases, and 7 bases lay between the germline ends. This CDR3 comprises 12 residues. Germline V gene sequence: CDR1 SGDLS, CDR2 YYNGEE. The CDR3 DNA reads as TGTGCCAGCAGCCCCCTTTACACTGAAGCTTTCTTT. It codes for CASSPLYTEAFF.

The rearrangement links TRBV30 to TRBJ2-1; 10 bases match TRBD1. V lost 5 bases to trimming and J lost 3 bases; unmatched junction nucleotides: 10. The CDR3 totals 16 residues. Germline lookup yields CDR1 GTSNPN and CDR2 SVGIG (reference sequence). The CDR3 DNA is TGTGCCTGGGGGCCCCCCTGGGACAGGGGCTACAATGAGCAGTTCTTC. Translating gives CAWGPPWDRGYNEQFF.

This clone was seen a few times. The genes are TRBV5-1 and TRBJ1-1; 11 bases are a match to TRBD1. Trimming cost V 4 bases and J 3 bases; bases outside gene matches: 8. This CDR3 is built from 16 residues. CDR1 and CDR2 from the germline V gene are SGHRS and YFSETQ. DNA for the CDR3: TGCGCCAGCAGCCCCGGACAGGGGGCGGTGGACACTGAAGCTTTCTTT. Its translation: CASSPGQGAVDTEAFF.